This T cell receptor (beta chain) originates from a study of PD-1 blockade in classical Hodgkin lymphoma. Study-wide results and limits: TCR diversity in CD4+, not CD8+, cells rose significantly by C4D1.

Measured with immunoSEQ multiplex PCR; TCRdb has only the in-frame clones, and not every one. The sample contains 110,000 or so clones, around nine tenths of which appear only once. Time point meaning: cycle 4 day 1 (C4D1), after five to seven weeks of nivolumab. Every patient experienced relapse after autologous stem cell transplantation, and brentuximab vedotin exposure varied. Best outcomes ranged across complete response, partial response and progressive disease. This clone appeared a single time. Its target is not known. CDR3 size: 14 residues. Germline CDR1 and CDR2: LNHDA and SQIVND (reference sequence). V lost 0 bases and J 5 bases, leaving 8 bases between the germline ends.

The source was peripheral blood mononuclear cells (PBMCs), collected before the fourth cycle of nivolumab. The TCR originated in a human donor with classical Hodgkin lymphoma. The genes are TRBV19 and TRBJ2-1; D possibly corresponds to TRBD2 (5 bases). CDR3 nucleotide sequence: TGTGCCAGTAGTATAGAGAGCGGACACAATGAGCAGTTCTTC. Protein sequence: CASSIESGHNEQFF.